The source of this T cell receptor beta chain is a study of blood T cell repertoires in COVID-19. About the research overall: From the United States, Italy and Spain came samples of acute and convalescent COVID-19. PBMCs, B-cell-depleted T cells, or T cells provided the cDNA or gDNA that made up the material.

The CDR3 is made up of 15 amino acids. Germline loops: CDR1 MNHEY, CDR2 SMNVEV (reference sequence). Trimming stripped 2 bases from V and 7 bases from J, with 12 bases between. Original methodology: Scientists estimated how many nucleated cells there were by amplifying reference gene primers. Assay: immunoSEQ multiplex PCR; the TCRdb copy retains only in-frame clones and omits some. The V and J calls and clone size come from that table; D and trimming were worked out from the DNA. The data show 100,000 to 150,000 clones, 82% seen once. This chain joins TRBV27 and TRBJ1-6; no clear D. The origin of this receptor is a woman aged 65 to 85 with acute or convalescent COVID-19. Input material: peripheral blood. The CDR3 region is CASSLGRHKNSPLHF. In DNA, the CDR3 is TGTGCCAGCAGTTTAGGGAGACATAAAAATTCACCCCTCCACTTT.